This T cell receptor (beta chain) was observed in a study of T cell repertoires in cytomegalovirus infection. With V trimmed by 5 bases and J by 4 bases, 9 bases remained unmatched. This CDR3 is 15 amino acids long. CDR1 is MDHEN, CDR2 SYDVKM, per germline. This clonotype came up a few times. The target antigen is unknown. TCRdb redid the calling of the reads with MiXCR, one entry per CDR3 protein. Among 750,000 to 950,000 distinct CDR3 sequences listed, 29% were seen once. The specimen was cultured CD8+ T cells from PBMCs, collected from culture after CMV antigen stimulation. This TCR derives from a human donor in good health (CMV status not recorded). Some clones in this sample may be carry-over from other donors' samples. V and J are TRBV28 and TRBJ2-3; 7 bases map to TRBD1. The CDR3 nucleotides read TGTGCCAGCAGTCCTGGACAGGCCTCGGCAGATACGCAGTATTTT. Its protein is CASSPGQASADTQYF. Supplemented by reference TRBV28 and TRBJ2-3, the full variable domain reads DVKVTQSSRYLVKRTGEKVFLECVQDMDHENMFWYRQDPGLGLRLIYFSYDVKMKEKGDIPEGYSVSREKKERFSLILESASTNQTSMYLCASSPGQASADTQYFGPGTRLTVL.